The subject of this entry is one T cell receptor beta chain. The junction and the germline gene differ at one end; a read error may be behind it. The sample holds other DNA sequences that translate to the same CDR3. The sample is drawn from a study of shared clonotypes between healthy human individuals. The CDR3 sequence is 12 residues long. Germline-derived CDR1 and CDR2 are MNHEY and SMNVEV (reference sequence). It was CD45RO-negative cells, positively selected for CCR7, that made up naive CD8 cells, with terminally differentiated effector memory CD45RA+ cells excluded. Measured with immunoSEQ multiplex PCR; TCRdb has only the in-frame clones, and not every one. The top ten clones hold 24% of a sample with roughly 890,000 clones, around 92% of them seen once.

The V call is TRBV27, the J call TRBJ2-7; no clear D. The material sequenced was naive CD8+ T cells sorted from blood. This receptor was obtained from a man aged 25-45 years in good health. The CDR3 DNA follows: TGTGCCAGCGGTTTGAGCTCCTACGAGCAGTACTTC. Amino acid sequence: CASGLSSYEQYF.